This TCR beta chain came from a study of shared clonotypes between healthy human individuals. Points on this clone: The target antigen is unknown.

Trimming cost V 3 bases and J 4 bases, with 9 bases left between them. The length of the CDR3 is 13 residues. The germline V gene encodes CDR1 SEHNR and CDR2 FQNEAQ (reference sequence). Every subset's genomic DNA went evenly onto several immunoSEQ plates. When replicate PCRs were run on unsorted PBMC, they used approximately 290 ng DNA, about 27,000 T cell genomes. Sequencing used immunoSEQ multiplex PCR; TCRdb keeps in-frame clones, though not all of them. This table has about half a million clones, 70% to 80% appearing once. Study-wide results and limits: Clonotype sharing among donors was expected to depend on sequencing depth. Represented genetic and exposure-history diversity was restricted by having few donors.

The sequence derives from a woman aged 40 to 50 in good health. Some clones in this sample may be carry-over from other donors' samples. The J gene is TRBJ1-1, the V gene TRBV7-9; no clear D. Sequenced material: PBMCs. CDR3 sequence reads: CASSLYQSTEAFF. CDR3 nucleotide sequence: TGTGCCAGCAGCTTGTATCAGAGCACTGAAGCTTTCTTT.